These 27 T cell receptor beta chains were all obtained from the same sample, sequenced in a study of blood T cell repertoires in COVID-19. Assay used: immunoSEQ multiplex PCR; TCRdb lists only in-frame clones, some missing. The sample records 95,000 to 150,000 clones, over 65% being singletons. The specimen was peripheral blood. These receptor sequences come from a human donor with acute or convalescent COVID-19. The donor label of this sample is uncertain.

This clone was seen a few times. For the CDR3, the DNA is TGTGCCAGTACGGACAGAGGCTCCTATAATTCACCCCTCCACTTT. Amino acid sequence: CASTDRGSYNSPLHF. The V call is TRBV19, the J call TRBJ1-6; D is possibly TRBD1 (6 bases). V lost 7 bases to trimming and J lost 0 bases, with 10 bases between them. CDR3 size: 15 residues. Germline CDR1 reads LNHDA; CDR2 reads SQIVND (reference sequence).

The chain couples TRBV6-5 to TRBJ1-2, with 8 bases fitting TRBD1. CDR1 and CDR2 (germline): MNHEY, SVGAGI. Trimming removed 8 bases from V and 4 bases from J; junction bases left unmatched: 6. This CDR3 spans 13 amino acids. DNA of the CDR3: TGTGCCAGCGAGCAGGGGGCCAGCTATGGCTACACCTTC. This sequence encodes CASEQGASYGYTF.

The V and J genes are TRBV7-8 and TRBJ2-7; no clear D. The CDR3 totals 14 residues. Germline CDR1 reads SGHVS; CDR2 reads FQNEAQ. V was clipped by 4 bases and J by 6 bases, with 16 bases between them. CDR3 in DNA: TGTGCCAGCAGCTCTGGTTTAATAGCTCTCGAGCAGTACTTC. It encodes CASSSGLIALEQYF.

The CDR3 is CATSGLQGNTGELFF. As DNA, the CDR3 is TGTGCCACCAGTGGGCTACAGGGGAACACCGGGGAGCTGTTTTTT. This chain uses TRBV24-1 with TRBJ2-2; the D gene is possibly TRBD1 (6 bases). This CDR3 has 15 amino acids. With 5 bases removed from V and 1 base from J, the gap between germline ends came to 10 bases. Germline-derived CDR1 and CDR2 are KGHDR and SFDVKD.

The rearrangement links TRBV29-1 to TRBJ2-7; weak D call: TRBD1 (5 bases). Per germline, CDR1 SQVTM and CDR2 ANQGSEA. The length of the CDR3 is 13 residues. With 3 bases removed from V and 4 bases from J, the gap between germline ends came to 13 bases. CDR3 in DNA: TGCAGCGTTGAGGGTGGCGACAGTTACGAGCAGTACTTC. Amino acids: CSVEGGDSYEQYF.

The chain joins TRBV7-9 to TRBJ1-4, with D tentatively TRBD1 (6 bases). Trimming took off 5 bases at V and 2 bases at J, with 9 bases between the two ends. Per germline, CDR1 SEHNR and CDR2 FQNEAQ (reference sequence). This CDR3 region has 14 residues. CDR3 in amino acids: CASSIRGTNEKLFF. The CDR3 region has the DNA TGTGCCAGCAGCATCAGGGGCACTAATGAAAAACTGTTTTTT. Combining the CDR3 with reference TRBV7-9 and TRBJ1-4 gives the whole variable domain DTGVSQNPRHKITKRGQNVTFRCDPISEHNRLYWYRQTLGQGPEFLTYFQNEAQLEKSRLLSDRFSAERPKGSFSTLEIQRTEQGDSAMYLCASSIRGTNEKLFFGSGTQLSVL.

The V and J genes are TRBV7-9 and TRBJ1-3; perhaps TRBD1 as D (6 bases). V gave up 1 base and J gave up 0 bases, with 13 bases separating them. The CDR3 sequence is 17 residues long. Per the germline V gene, CDR1 is SEHNR and CDR2 is FQNEAQ (reference sequence). Written as DNA, the CDR3 is TGTGCCAGCAGCTTAGAGGCAGGGGACATCTCTGGAAACACCATATATTTT. Translated: CASSLEAGDISGNTIYF.

V and J are TRBV28 and TRBJ1-6, with a possible D match to TRBD1 (5 bases). Trimming pared 5 bases from V and 7 bases from J, leaving 15 bases between. The V gene's germline CDR1 is MDHEN and CDR2 SYDVKM. CDR3 length: 15 amino acids. This CDR3 reads CASSSEAGWNSPLHF. The CDR3 coding sequence is TGTGCCAGCAGTAGCGAGGCAGGGTGGAATTCACCCCTCCACTTT.

This clone was seen more than once but under ten times. V usage is TRBV11-2 and J usage is TRBJ2-2, with D hard to call. The germline V and J ends were trimmed by 0 bases and 7 bases, with 18 bases remaining between them. The CDR3 is made up of 17 amino acids. The germline CDR1 and CDR2 sequences are SGHAT and FQNNGV. CDR3 coding DNA: TGTGCCAGCAGCTTAGATAGGCCAGAGGCTACGGGCGGGGAGCTGTTTTTT. This gives the protein CASSLDRPEATGGELFF. Using reference TRBV11-2 and TRBJ2-2 for the parts outside the CDR3, the full variable domain is EAGVAQSPRYKIIEKRQSVAFWCNPISGHATLYWYQQILGQGPKLLIQFQNNGVVDDSQLPKDRFSAERLKGVDSTLKIQPAKLEDSAVYLCASSLDRPEATGGELFFGEGSRLTVL.

This clone was seen ten or more times. The genes are TRBV3-1 (or the pseudogene TRBV3-2) and TRBJ1-2; 9 bases agree with TRBD1. The ends lost 6 bases at V and 0 bases at J; junction bases unmatched: 14. Germline CDR1 reads LGHDT; CDR2 reads YNNKEL (reference sequence). CDR3 length: 18 residues. CDR3 amino acids: CASSRIKRDRAANYGYTF. Written as DNA, the CDR3 is TGTGCCAGCAGTCGAATTAAGAGGGACAGGGCCGCTAACTATGGCTACACCTTC.

The chain combines TRBV4-1 with TRBJ2-2; 9 positions agree with TRBD1. The length of the CDR3 is 16 residues. Per germline, CDR1 MGHRA and CDR2 YSYEKL. Trimming took 3 bases from V and 4 from J; bases not matched to a gene: 6. The CDR3: CASSHPGQGSTGELFF. As DNA, the CDR3 is TGCGCCAGCAGCCACCCCGGACAGGGGAGCACCGGGGAGCTGTTTTTT.

This chain links TRBV21-1 with TRBJ1-2; the tabulated D call, TRBD1, remains unverified against the DNA. TRBV21-1 is reported as a pseudogene. CDR3 length: 18 amino acids. CDR3 residues: CASSKALGHPVKIYGYTF. In nucleotides, the CDR3 is TGTGCCAGCAGCAAGGCCCTGGGACATCCAGTTAAAATCTATGGCTACACCTTC.

This chain connects TRBV10-3 to TRBJ1-5; 7 bases map to TRBD1. The CDR3 runs 13 residues. Germline CDR1 is ENHRY and CDR2 is SYGVKD. The V and J ends lost 8 bases and 7 bases, in that order; junction bases with no gene match: 8. The CDR3 spells CAIAQGQEQPQHF. In DNA, the CDR3 is TGTGCCATCGCACAGGGGCAGGAGCAGCCCCAGCATTTT.

The chain joins TRBV6-5 to TRBJ1-1; 7 positions agree with TRBD1. The junction had 4 bases not matched to a gene; V was cut back by 6 bases and J by 3 bases. CDR1 is MNHEY and CDR2 is SVGAGI in the germline V gene. The CDR3 sequence is 13 residues long. This chain's CDR3 is CASRNRGDTEAFF. The DNA for the CDR3 is TGTGCCAGCAGAAACAGGGGTGACACTGAAGCTTTCTTT.

This clone was counted between two and nine times. V gene TRBV3-1 (or the pseudogene TRBV3-2) combines with J gene TRBJ2-5, with TRBD2 as a possible D gene (6 bases). V shed 3 bases and J shed 11 bases, with 16 bases lying between them. The V gene's germline CDR1 is LGHDT and CDR2 YNNKEL (reference sequence). This CDR3 has 13 amino acids. DNA of the CDR3: TGTGCCAGCAGCCACGGGGCCGAGACTAGACAGTACTTC. The encoded protein is CASSHGAETRQYF.

This clone showed up just once. The V call is TRBV5-1, the J call TRBJ2-3; TRBD1 matches at 9 bases. The V gene's germline CDR1 is SGHRS and CDR2 YFSETQ. This CDR3 has 16 residues. Trimming at V came to 0 bases and at J to 1 base, leaving 3 bases not matched to a gene. CDR3 sequence reads: CASSLDRGQGTDTQYF. The CDR3 DNA reads TGCGCCAGCAGCTTGGACAGGGGGCAAGGCACAGATACGCAGTATTTT.

The chain links TRBV30 to TRBJ2-5; TRBD1 might be the D (6 bases). The V and J ends lost 4 bases and 4 bases respectively, with 13 bases between them. The CDR3 length is 13 residues. In germline, CDR1 is GTSNPN, CDR2 SVGIG (reference sequence). The DNA for the CDR3 is TGTGCCTGGATAGGAACAGGGCCAGAGACCCAGTACTTC. As protein: CAWIGTGPETQYF.

This chain uses TRBV2 with TRBJ1-6; D remains ambiguous. The CDR3 loop spans 16 amino acids. The germline gives CDR1 SNHLY, CDR2 FYNNEI. The germline V and J ends were trimmed by 8 bases and 6 bases, with 20 bases remaining between them. The CDR3 spells CASGLLPPTSNSPLHF. In DNA form, the CDR3 reads TGTGCCAGCGGGCTCCTCCCCCCTACCTCTAATTCACCCCTCCACTTT.

The chain recombines TRBV11-2 with TRBJ2-5; a weak D match, TRBD1 (6 bases). CDR1 is SGHAT, CDR2 FQNNGV, per germline. Trimming left V 3 bases short and J 4 bases short, with 24 bases between. The CDR3 is made up of 18 amino acids. CDR3: CASSFDTRSGQGRETQYF. DNA for the CDR3: TGTGCCAGCAGCTTCGATACCCGCTCGGGGCAGGGGAGAGAGACCCAGTACTTC. The variable domain in full, completed from reference TRBV11-2 and TRBJ2-5, reads EAGVAQSPRYKIIEKRQSVAFWCNPISGHATLYWYQQILGQGPKLLIQFQNNGVVDDSQLPKDRFSAERLKGVDSTLKIQPAKLEDSAVYLCASSFDTRSGQGRETQYFGPGTRLLVL.

J is TRBJ1-5 and V is TRBV10-3; D may be TRBD1 (6 bases). The CDR3 totals 14 residues. The ends were cut back, 7 bases at V and 4 bases at J, with 14 bases in the middle. CDR1 is ENHRY and CDR2 is SYGVKD in the germline V gene. CDR3: CAIKNRVLNQPQHF. Here the CDR3 DNA reads TGTGCCATCAAAAACAGGGTTTTGAATCAGCCCCAGCATTTT.

The gene calls are TRBV7-5 and TRBJ2-7; TRBD2 is the table's D call, not checked against the DNA. TRBV7-5 is listed as a pseudogene. The CDR3 is 14 residues long. The CDR3: CARSLGRGRHEQYV. For the CDR3, the DNA is TGTGCCAGAAGCTTAGGGCGGGGGCGACACGAGCAGTACGTC.

The rearrangement links TRBV11-2 to TRBJ2-5, with D maybe TRBD1 (5 bases). Germline V CDR1 and CDR2: SGHAT, FQNNGV. The V and J ends lost 5 bases and 4 bases respectively, with 17 bases between them. The CDR3 is made up of 15 amino acids. This CDR3 reads CASSPRTSYPETQYF. The CDR3 region has the DNA TGTGCCAGCAGCCCACGGACATCTTATCCAGAGACCCAGTACTTC.

V is TRBV5-4 and J is TRBJ2-2; TRBD1 aligns across 9 bases. J lost 4 bases, V lost 2 bases, and 6 bases had no gene match. CDR1 and CDR2 from the germline V gene are SGHNT and YYREEE (reference sequence). The CDR3 runs to 16 residues. The CDR3, as DNA: TGTGCCAGCAGCTTAGGGGACAGGGTGAGCACCGGGGAGCTGTTTTTT. Protein product: CASSLGDRVSTGELFF.

This chain connects TRBV18 to TRBJ1-5; 12 bases match TRBD1. This CDR3 has 16 residues. V lost 3 bases, J lost 6 bases, and 6 bases stayed unmatched. Germline V CDR1 and CDR2: KGHSH, LQKENI. The CDR3 protein is CASSPFGTGGSQPQHF. The DNA for the CDR3 is TGTGCCAGCTCACCTTTCGGGACAGGGGGCTCTCAGCCCCAGCATTTT.

The chain couples TRBV7-9 to TRBJ1-2; D call uncertain. CDR3 length: 15 amino acids. Per germline, CDR1 SEHNR and CDR2 FQNEAQ (reference sequence). V was trimmed by 2 bases and J by 7 bases, leaving 17 bases between them. CDR3 nucleotides: TGTGCCAGCAGCTTAAGTGCAGGAGGCTCGCGTGGCTACACCTTC. Translating it yields CASSLSAGGSRGYTF.

As DNA, the CDR3 is TGTGCCAGCAGCCCTAGCGGGGGGGCAGGGGAGCAGTTCTTC. Protein product: CASSPSGGAGEQFF. This sequence joins TRBV27 and TRBJ2-1, with 12 bases that match TRBD2. The CDR3 has 14 amino acids. The junction had 7 bases not matched to a gene; V was cut back by 6 bases and J by 10 bases. The germline V gene encodes CDR1 MNHEY and CDR2 SMNVEV (reference sequence).

The rearrangement links TRBV5-6 to TRBJ1-2; 8 bases agree with TRBD1. Germline values: CDR1 SGHDT, CDR2 YYEEEE. V trimming: 6 bases; J trimming: 8 bases; junction bases outside the gene matches: 9. The CDR3 extends over 13 amino acids. The CDR3 sequence: CASTLTGVRGYTF. DNA for the CDR3: TGTGCCAGCACCCTGACAGGGGTCAGGGGCTACACCTTC.